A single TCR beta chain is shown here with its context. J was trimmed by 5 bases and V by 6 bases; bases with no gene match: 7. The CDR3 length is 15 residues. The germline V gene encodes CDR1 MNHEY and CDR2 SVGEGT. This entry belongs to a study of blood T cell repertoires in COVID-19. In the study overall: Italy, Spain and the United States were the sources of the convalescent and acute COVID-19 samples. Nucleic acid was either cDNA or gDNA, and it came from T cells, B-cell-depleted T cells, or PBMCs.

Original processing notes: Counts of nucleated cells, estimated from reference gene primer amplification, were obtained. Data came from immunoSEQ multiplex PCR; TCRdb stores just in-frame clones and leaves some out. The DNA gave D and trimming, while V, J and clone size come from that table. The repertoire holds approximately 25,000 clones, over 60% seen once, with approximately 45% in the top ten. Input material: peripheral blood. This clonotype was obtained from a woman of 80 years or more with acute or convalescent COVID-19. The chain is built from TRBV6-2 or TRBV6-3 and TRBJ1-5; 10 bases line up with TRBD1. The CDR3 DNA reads TGTGCCAGCAGCCCCGGACAGGGGGTATATCAGCCCCAGCATTTT. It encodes CASSPGQGVYQPQHF.